This T cell receptor beta chain was profiled in a study of cytomegalovirus exposure and HLA in healthy donors. The assay was immunoSEQ multiplex PCR, and TCRdb's table has in-frame clones only and misses some. Among approximately 220,000 clones, approximately 88% were seen once, and the ten largest hold around 15%. The CDR3 is 15 residues long. The germline CDR1 and CDR2 sequences are GTSNPN and SVGIG (reference sequence). V was clipped by 0 bases and J by 5 bases; unmatched bases: 7. The origin of this receptor is a woman in her twenties or thirties in good health and CMV-seropositive. The chain recombines TRBV30 with TRBJ1-2, with 9 nucleotides matching TRBD1. The specimen sequenced was PBMCs. CDR3 protein: CAWSVRDRVGYGYTF. CDR3 DNA sequence: TGTGCCTGGAGTGTCAGGGACAGGGTGGGGTATGGCTACACCTTC. The whole variable domain, remainder taken from reference TRBV30 and TRBJ1-2, is SQTIHQWPATLVQPVGSPLSLECTVEGTSNPNLYWYRQAAGRGLQLLFYSVGIGQISSEVPQNLSASRPQDRQFILSSKKLLLSDSGFYLCAWSVRDRVGYGYTFGSGTRLTVV.